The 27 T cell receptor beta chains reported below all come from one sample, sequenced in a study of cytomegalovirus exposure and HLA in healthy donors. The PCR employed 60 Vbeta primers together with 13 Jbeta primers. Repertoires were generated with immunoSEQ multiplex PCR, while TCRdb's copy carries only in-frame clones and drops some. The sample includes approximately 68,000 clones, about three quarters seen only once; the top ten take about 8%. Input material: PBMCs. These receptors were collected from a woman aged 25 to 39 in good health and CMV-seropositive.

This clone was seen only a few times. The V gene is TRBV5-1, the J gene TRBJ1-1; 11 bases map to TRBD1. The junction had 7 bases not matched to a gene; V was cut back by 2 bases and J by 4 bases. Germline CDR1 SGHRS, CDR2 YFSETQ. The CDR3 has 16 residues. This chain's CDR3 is CASSFTPGQGGTEAFF. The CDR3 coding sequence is TGCGCCAGCAGCTTTACACCGGGACAGGGGGGCACTGAAGCTTTCTTT.

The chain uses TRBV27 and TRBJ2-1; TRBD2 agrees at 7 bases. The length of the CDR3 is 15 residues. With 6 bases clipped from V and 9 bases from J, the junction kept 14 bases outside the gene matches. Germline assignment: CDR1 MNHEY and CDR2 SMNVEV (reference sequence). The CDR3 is CASSQSGIKRGEQFF. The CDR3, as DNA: TGTGCCAGCAGCCAAAGCGGGATAAAACGGGGTGAGCAGTTCTTC.

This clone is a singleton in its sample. The CDR3 nucleotides read TGTGCCAGCAGCGTAGGGGACAGGGGAATAGGGGATGAAGCTTTCTTT. Translating it yields CASSVGDRGIGDEAFF. The chain has TRBV9 and TRBJ1-1; TRBD1 matches 10 bases. Germline assignment: CDR1 SGDLS and CDR2 YYNGEE. The V segment lost 0 bases and the J segment 7 bases; nucleotides outside the gene matches: 9. The CDR3 loop spans 16 amino acids.

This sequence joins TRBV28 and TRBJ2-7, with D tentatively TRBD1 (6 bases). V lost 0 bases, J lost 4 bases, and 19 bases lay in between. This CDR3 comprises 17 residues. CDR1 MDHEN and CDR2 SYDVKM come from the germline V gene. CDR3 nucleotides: TGTGCCAGCAGTTTATGGTGGACAGCCGAGAATTATTACGAGCAGTACTTC. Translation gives CASSLWWTAENYYEQYF.

This chain's CDR3 is CASSDRNPQHF. CDR3 nucleotides: TGTGCCAGCTCTGACAGGAACCCCCAGCATTTT. The chain has TRBV28 and TRBJ1-5; D possibly corresponds to TRBD1 (6 bases). The V end lost 8 bases, the J end lost 10 bases, and 12 bases lay between the germline ends. Germline lookup yields CDR1 MDHEN and CDR2 SYDVKM. CDR3 length: 11 amino acids.

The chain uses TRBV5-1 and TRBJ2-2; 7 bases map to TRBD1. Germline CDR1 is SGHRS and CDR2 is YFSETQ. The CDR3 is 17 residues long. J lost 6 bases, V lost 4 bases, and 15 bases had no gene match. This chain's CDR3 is CASSPNPTGRLSGELFF. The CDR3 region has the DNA TGCGCCAGCAGCCCTAACCCGACAGGGAGACTCTCCGGGGAGCTGTTTTTT.

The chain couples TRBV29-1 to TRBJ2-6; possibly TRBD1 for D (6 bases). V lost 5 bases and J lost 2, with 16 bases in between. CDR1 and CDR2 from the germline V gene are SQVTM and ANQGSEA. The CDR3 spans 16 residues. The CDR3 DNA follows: TGCAGCGTTCAAGGTTTGGGGGCTACTGGGGCCAACGTCCTGACTTTC. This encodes CSVQGLGATGANVLTF.

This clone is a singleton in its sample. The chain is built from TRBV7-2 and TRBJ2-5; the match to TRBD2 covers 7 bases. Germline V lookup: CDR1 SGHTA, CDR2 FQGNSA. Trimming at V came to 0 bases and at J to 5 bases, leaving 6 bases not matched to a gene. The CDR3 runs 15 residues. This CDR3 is CASSLAGGRGETQYF. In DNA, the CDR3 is TGTGCCAGCAGCTTAGCGGGAGGGCGTGGGGAGACCCAGTACTTC.

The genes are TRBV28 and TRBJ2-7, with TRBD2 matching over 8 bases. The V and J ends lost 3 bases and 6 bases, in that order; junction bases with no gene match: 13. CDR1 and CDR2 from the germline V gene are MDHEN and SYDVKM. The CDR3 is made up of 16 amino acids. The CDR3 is CASSLGAGGIGFEQYF. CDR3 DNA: TGTGCCAGCAGTTTGGGGGCGGGGGGAATCGGGTTCGAGCAGTACTTC.

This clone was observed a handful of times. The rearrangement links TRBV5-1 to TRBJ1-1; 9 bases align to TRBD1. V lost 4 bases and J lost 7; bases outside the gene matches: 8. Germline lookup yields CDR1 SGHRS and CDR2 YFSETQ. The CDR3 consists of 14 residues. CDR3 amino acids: CASSPQGALLEAFF. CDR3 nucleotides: TGCGCCAGCAGCCCACAGGGGGCCTTACTTGAAGCTTTCTTT.

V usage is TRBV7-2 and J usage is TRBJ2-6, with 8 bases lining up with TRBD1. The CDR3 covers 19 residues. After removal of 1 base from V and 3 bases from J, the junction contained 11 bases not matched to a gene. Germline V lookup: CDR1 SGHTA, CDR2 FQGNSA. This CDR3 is CASSLVVAGGVGGANVLTF. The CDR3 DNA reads TGTGCCAGCAGCTTAGTTGTCGCAGGGGGCGTCGGTGGGGCCAACGTCCTGACTTTC.

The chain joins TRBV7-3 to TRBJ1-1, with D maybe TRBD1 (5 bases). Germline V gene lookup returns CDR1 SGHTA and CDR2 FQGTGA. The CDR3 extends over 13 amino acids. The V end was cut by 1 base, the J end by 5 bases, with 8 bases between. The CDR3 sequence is CASSLSGGTEAFF. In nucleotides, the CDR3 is TGTGCCAGCAGCTTAAGCGGGGGTACTGAAGCTTTCTTT.

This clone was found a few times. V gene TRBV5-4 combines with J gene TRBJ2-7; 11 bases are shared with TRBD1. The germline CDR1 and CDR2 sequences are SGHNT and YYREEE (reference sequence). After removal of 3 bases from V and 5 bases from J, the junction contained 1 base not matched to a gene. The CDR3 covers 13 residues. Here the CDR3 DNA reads TGTGCCAGCAGCTGGACAGGGGGCGACGAGCAGTACTTC. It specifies CASSWTGGDEQYF.

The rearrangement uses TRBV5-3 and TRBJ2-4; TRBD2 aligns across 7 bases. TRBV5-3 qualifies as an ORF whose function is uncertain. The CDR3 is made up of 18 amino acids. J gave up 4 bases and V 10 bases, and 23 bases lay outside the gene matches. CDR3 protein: CAVNVSGRRGGEKNIQYF. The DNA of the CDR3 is TGTGCCGTCAACGTTTCCGGGCGGCGGGGAGGGGAGAAAAACATTCAGTACTTC.

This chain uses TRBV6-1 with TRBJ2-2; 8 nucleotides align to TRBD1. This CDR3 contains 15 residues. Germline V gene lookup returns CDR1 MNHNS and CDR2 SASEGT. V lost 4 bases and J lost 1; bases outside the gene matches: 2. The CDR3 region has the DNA TGTGCCAGCAGTGGACAGGGGCGGAACACCGGGGAGCTGTTTTTT. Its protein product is CASSGQGRNTGELFF.

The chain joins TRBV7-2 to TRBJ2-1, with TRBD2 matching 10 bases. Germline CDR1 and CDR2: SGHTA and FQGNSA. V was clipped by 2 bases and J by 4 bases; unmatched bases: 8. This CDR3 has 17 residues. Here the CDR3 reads CASSLTPSGRAYNEQFF. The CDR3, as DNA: TGTGCCAGCAGCTTAACGCCGAGCGGGAGGGCGTACAATGAGCAGTTCTTC.

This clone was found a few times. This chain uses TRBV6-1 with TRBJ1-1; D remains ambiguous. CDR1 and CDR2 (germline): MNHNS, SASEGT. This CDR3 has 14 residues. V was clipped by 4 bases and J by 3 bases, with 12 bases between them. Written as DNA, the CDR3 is TGTGCCAGCAGTGTGGGAGGGAGTTACACTGAAGCTTTCTTT. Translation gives CASSVGGSYTEAFF.

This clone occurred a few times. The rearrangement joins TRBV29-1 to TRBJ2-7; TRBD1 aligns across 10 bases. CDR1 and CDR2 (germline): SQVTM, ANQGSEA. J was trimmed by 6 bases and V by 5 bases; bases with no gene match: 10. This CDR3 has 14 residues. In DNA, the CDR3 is TGCAGCGTTTTAGGTGGGACAGGGGTTGGCGAGCAGTACTTC. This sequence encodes CSVLGGTGVGEQYF.

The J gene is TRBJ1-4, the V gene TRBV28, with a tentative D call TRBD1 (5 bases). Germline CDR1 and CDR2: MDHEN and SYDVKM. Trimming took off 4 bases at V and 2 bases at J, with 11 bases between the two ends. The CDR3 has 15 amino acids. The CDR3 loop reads CASSSRGRTNEKLFF. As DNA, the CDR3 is TGTGCCAGCAGTTCGCGGGGACGGACTAATGAAAAACTGTTTTTT.

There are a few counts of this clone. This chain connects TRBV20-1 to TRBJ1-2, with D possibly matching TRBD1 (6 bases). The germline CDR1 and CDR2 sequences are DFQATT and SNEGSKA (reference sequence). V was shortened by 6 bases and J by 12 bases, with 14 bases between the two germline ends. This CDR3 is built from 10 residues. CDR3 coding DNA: TGCAGTGCCGGGGGGGCACCGAACACCTTC. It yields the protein CSAGGAPNTF.

CDR3 loop: CASSKGGQGDTEAFF. CDR3 in DNA: TGTGCCAGCAGCAAAGGGGGACAGGGGGACACTGAAGCTTTCTTT. This rearrangement joins TRBV21-1 to TRBJ1-1; the D call of TRBD1 is as the table states it, not checked on the DNA. TRBV21-1 is reported as a pseudogene. The CDR3 runs 15 residues.

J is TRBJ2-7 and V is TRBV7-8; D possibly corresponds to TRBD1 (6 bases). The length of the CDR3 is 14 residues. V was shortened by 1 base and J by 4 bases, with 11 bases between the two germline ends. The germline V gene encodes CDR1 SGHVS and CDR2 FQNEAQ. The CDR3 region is CASSLEQGGYEQYF. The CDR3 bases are TGTGCCAGCAGCTTAGAACAGGGTGGTTACGAGCAGTACTTC.

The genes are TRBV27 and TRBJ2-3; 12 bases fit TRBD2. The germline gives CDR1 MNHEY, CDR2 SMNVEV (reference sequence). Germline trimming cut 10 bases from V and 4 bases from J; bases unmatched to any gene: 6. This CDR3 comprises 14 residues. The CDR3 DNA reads TGTGCCACCCAGGGACTAGCGGGCTCAGATACGCAGTATTTT. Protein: CATQGLAGSDTQYF.

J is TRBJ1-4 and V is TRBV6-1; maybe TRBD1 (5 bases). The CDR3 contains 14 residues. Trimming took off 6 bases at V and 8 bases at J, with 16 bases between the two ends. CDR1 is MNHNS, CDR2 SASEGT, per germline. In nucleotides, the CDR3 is TGTGCCAGCAGGTACCAGGAGGAGGGGGAAAAACTGTTTTTT. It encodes CASRYQEEGEKLFF.

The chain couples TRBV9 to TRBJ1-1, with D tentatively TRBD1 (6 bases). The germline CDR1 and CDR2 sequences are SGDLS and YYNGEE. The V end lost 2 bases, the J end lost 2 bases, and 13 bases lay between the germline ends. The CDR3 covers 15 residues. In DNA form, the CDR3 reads TGTGCCAGCAGCGTGGGCAGGGGCGACAACACTGAAGCTTTCTTT. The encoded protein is CASSVGRGDNTEAFF. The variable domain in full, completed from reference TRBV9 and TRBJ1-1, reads DSGVTQTPKHLITATGQRVTLRCSPRSGDLSVYWYQQSLDQGLQFLIQYYNGEERAKGNILERFSAQQFPDLHSELNLSSLELGDSALYFCASSVGRGDNTEAFFGQGTRLTVV.

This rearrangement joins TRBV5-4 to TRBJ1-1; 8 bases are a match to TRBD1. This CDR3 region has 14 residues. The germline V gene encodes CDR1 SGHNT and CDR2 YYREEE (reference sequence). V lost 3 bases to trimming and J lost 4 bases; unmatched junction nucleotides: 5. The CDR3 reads CASSSRTGPTEAFF. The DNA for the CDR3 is TGTGCCAGCAGCTCCCGGACAGGGCCCACTGAAGCTTTCTTT. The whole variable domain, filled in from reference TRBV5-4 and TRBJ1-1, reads ETGVTQSPTHLIKTRGQQVTLRCSSQSGHNTVSWYQQALGQGPQFIFQYYREEENGRGNFPPRFSGLQFPNYSSELNVNALELDDSALYLCASSSRTGPTEAFFGQGTRLTVV.

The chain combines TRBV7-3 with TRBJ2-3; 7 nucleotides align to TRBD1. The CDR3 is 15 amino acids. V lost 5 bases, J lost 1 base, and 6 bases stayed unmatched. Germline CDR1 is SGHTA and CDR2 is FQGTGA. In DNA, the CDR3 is TGTGCCAGCAGCACGCGACAGGGAGGCACAGATACGCAGTATTTT. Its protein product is CASSTRQGGTDTQYF. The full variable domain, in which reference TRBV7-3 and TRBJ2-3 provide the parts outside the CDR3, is GAGVSQTPSNKVTEKGKYVELRCDPISGHTALYWYRQSLGQGPEFLIYFQGTGAADDSGLPNDRFFAVRPEGSVSTLKIQRTERGDSAVYLCASSTRQGGTDTQYFGPGTRLTVL.